This TCR beta chain was recorded in a study of shared clonotypes between healthy human individuals. Study outcomes and limitations: Clonotypes not shared had lower generation probabilities than those common to all four donors.

Germline V gene data show CDR1 as SNHLY and CDR2 as FYNNEI. Trimming removed 3 bases from V and 3 bases from J; junction bases left unmatched: 2. The CDR3 sequence is 14 residues long. Sorted-subset replicate PCR reactions were performed with approximately 180 ng DNA, corresponding to roughly 30,000 T cell genomes. Study processing details: ImmunoSEQ output lacked quality scores and full-length reads, limiting matched filtering. Sequencing used immunoSEQ multiplex PCR; TCRdb keeps in-frame clones, though not all of them. The V and J calls and clone size come from that table; D and trimming were worked out from the DNA. The sample carries 2.3 million or so clones, just over 90% recorded once. On this clone: Its matching antigen is unknown.

This sequence joins TRBV2 and TRBJ1-5; 7 bases line up with TRBD1. Sequenced sample: naive CD4+ T cells from PBMCs. The sample's subset: CD45RA+ positively selected. This receptor was taken from a young man in good health. Some clones in this sample may be carry-over from other donors' samples. The CDR3 protein is CASSDDRANQPQHF. The CDR3 DNA is TGTGCCAGCAGTGACGACAGGGCCAATCAGCCCCAGCATTTT.